This T cell receptor beta chain was captured in a study of T-cell memory formation after mild COVID-19. Study information: Largely donor-specific TCR clusters were found.

This CDR3 region has 13 residues. CDR1 is MNHEY, CDR2 SVGAGI, per germline. V gave up 0 bases and J gave up 9 bases, with 9 bases separating them. Each CDR3 protein is one row after TCRdb ran MiXCR on the 5' RACE reads. This sample has a few hundred thousand distinct CDR3 sequences; about a fifth occur once, and the top ten carry around 7.7%. This receptor was taken from an adult woman who had mild COVID-19 (a few samples of this study predate the infection). Cell type and time point are not known. J is TRBJ2-1 and V is TRBV6-5, with D possibly being TRBD2 (5 bases). The source material was PBMCs or a T cell subset sorted from them (not recorded which). For the CDR3, the DNA is TGTGCCAGCAGTTACTCCAAGGCGGGTGAGCAGTTCTTC. Amino acid sequence: CASSYSKAGEQFF.